The rows below give T cell receptor beta chains drawn from one sample of a study of control samples from healthy donors and cancer patients. Assay: immunoSEQ multiplex PCR; the TCRdb copy retains only in-frame clones and omits some. The sample includes approximately 100,000 clones, 90% of them seen just once. The sequencing input was blood. These receptors originate from a human donor in good health. The donor label of this sample is uncertain. The CDR3 runs from the conserved cysteine through the conserved F or W. D genes are given only for firm matches. Size tells how often a clone was seen (once, few, many) or the class of an expanded clone, and some rows leave it out.

V gene	D gene	J gene	clone size	CDR3 length	CDR3 protein	CDR3 DNA
TRBV11-2	TRBD2	TRBJ2-7	-	13	CASLTSGTYEQYF	TGTGCCAGTCTGACTAGCGGAACCTACGAGCAGTACTTC
TRBV5-5	-	TRBJ2-5	-	12	CASSYEEETQYF	TGTGCCAGCAGCTATGAGGAGGAGACCCAGTACTTC
TRBV15	TRBD1	TRBJ2-3	few	16	CATSRNRGAKVVTQYF	TGTGCCACCAGCAGAAACAGGGGGGCGAAGGTGGTTACGCAGTATTTT
TRBV5-5	-	TRBJ1-4	-	16	CASSSMDRGGNEKLFF	TGTGCCAGCAGCTCAATGGACAGAGGGGGTAATGAAAAACTGTTTTTT
TRBV19	-	TRBJ2-4	-	13	CASSMEGVNIQYF	TGTGCCAGTAGTATGGAGGGTGTGAACATTCAGTACTTC
TRBV24-1	-	TRBJ2-1	once	13	CATSDATYNEQFF	TGTGCCACCAGTGACGCCACCTACAATGAGCAGTTCTTC
TRBV11-2	-	TRBJ1-2	-	13	CASSYTGSYGYTF	TGTGCCAGCAGCTATACAGGGTCCTATGGCTACACCTTC
TRBV29-1	TRBD1	TRBJ2-5	-	12	CSVTGGAETQYF	TGCAGCGTGACAGGGGGCGCGGAGACCCAGTACTTC
TRBV10-1	-	TRBJ2-3	-	15	CASSKLDGSTDTQYF	TGCGCCAGCAGTAAGTTGGACGGGAGCACAGATACGCAGTATTTT
TRBV5-4	TRBD2	TRBJ2-5	-	14	CAGGLAGGRETQYF	TGTGCCGGGGGACTAGCGGGGGGAAGGGAGACCCAGTACTTC
TRBV5-1	TRBD1	TRBJ2-3	-	14	CATTGDSDAKSQYF	TGCGCCACCACCGGGGACAGTGATGCGAAATCGCAGTATTTT
TRBV19	-	TRBJ1-5	-	13	CASSFRPNQPQHF	TGTGCCAGTAGTTTCCGACCCAATCAGCCCCAGCATTTT
TRBV5-4	-	TRBJ1-4	-	15	CASSLGGREHEKLFF	TGTGCCAGCAGCTTGGGGGGGAGGGAGCATGAAAAACTGTTTTTT
TRBV5-6	-	TRBJ2-7	once	12	CASSLTGSEQYF	TGTGCCAGCAGCTTGACAGGGTCCGAGCAGTACTTC
TRBV30	-	TRBJ1-1	-	13	CAWSVLGWPEAFF	TGTGCCTGGAGTGTACTGGGGTGGCCTGAAGCTTTCTTT
TRBV9	-	TRBJ1-1	-	16	CASSAGLGEQNTEAFF	TGTGCCAGCAGCGCAGGATTGGGGGAGCAGAACACTGAAGCTTTCTTT
TRBV19	TRBD1	TRBJ1-1	-	16	CASSIVPGQGAAEAFF	TGTGCCAGTAGTATTGTCCCGGGACAGGGGGCCGCTGAAGCTTTCTTT
TRBV10-1	TRBD2	TRBJ2-3	-	14	CASSESGGSDTQYF	TGCGCCAGCAGTGAATCGGGGGGATCAGATACGCAGTATTTT
TRBV28	TRBD2	TRBJ2-1	-	14	CASSKRGPYNEQFF	TGTGCCAGCAGTAAGCGGGGCCCCTACAATGAGCAGTTCTTC
TRBV7-2	-	TRBJ2-1	once	17	CASSLVVSAYLHNEQFF	TGTGCCAGCAGCTTAGTTGTTTCGGCCTACTTACACAATGAGCAGTTCTTC
TRBV3-1/TRBV3-2	TRBD1	TRBJ1-2	-	16	CASSQEAGRGIRGYTF	TGTGCCAGCAGCCAAGAAGCGGGCAGGGGGATCCGTGGCTACACCTTC
TRBV13	-	TRBJ1-5	-	14	CASSFWGDNQPQHF	TGTGCCAGCAGCTTCTGGGGAGACAATCAGCCCCAGCATTTT
TRBV6-1	TRBD2	TRBJ2-1	-	18	CASSEMGSGGNYYNEQFF	TGTGCCAGCAGTGAAATGGGTAGCGGGGGGAATTACTACAATGAGCAGTTCTTC
TRBV11-1	TRBD1	TRBJ1-1	-	15	CASSSPGQGRAEAFF	TGTGCCAGCAGCTCTCCGGGACAGGGCAGGGCTGAAGCTTTCTTT
TRBV9	TRBD2	TRBJ2-1	-	15	CASSVAGGPYNEQFF	TGTGCCAGCAGCGTAGCGGGGGGACCTTACAATGAGCAGTTCTTC
TRBV19	TRBD2	TRBJ2-2	-	14	CAVKAGGGTGELFF	TGTGCCGTAAAGGCGGGGGGTGGCACCGGGGAGCTGTTTTTT
TRBV5-1	-	TRBJ2-5	-	14	CASSVLGLEETQYF	TGCGCCAGCAGCGTCCTCGGACTGGAAGAGACCCAGTACTTC
TRBV19	-	TRBJ1-6	-	13	CASSINGNSPLHF	TGTGCCAGTAGTATCAACGGTAATTCACCCCTCCACTTT
TRBV25-1	TRBD2	TRBJ2-3	-	13	CASSEAGVDTQYF	TGTGCCAGCAGTGAGGCGGGGGTTGATACGCAGTATTTT
TRBV12-5	-	TRBJ1-1	-	15	CASGLYGRALTEAFF	TGTGCTAGTGGTTTATATGGAAGGGCACTAACTGAAGCTTTCTTT
TRBV10-1	TRBD2	TRBJ2-3	-	16	CASSDPLAGGTDTQYF	TGCGCCAGCAGTGACCCACTAGCGGGGGGCACAGATACGCAGTATTTT
TRBV29-1	-	TRBJ1-1	-	12	CSVVGGGTEAFF	TGCAGCGTTGTAGGCGGGGGCACTGAAGCTTTCTTT
TRBV30	-	TRBJ1-1	-	14	CAWSVQGSNTEAFF	TGTGCCTGGAGTGTCCAGGGGTCGAACACTGAAGCTTTCTTT
TRBV6-5	-	TRBJ2-4	-	16	CASSYGPHLAKNIQYF	TGTGCCAGCAGTTACGGCCCACACCTAGCCAAAAACATTCAGTACTTC
TRBV5-4	TRBD1	TRBJ2-1	-	16	CASSRPRTGTYNEQFF	TGTGCCAGCAGCCGGCCCCGGACAGGTACATACAATGAGCAGTTCTTC
TRBV18	-	TRBJ1-2	-	14	CASSPQATGNGYTF	TGTGCCAGCTCACCACAAGCGACAGGCAATGGCTACACCTTC
TRBV10-3	-	TRBJ2-6	-	16	CAISESEGSGANVLTF	TGTGCCATCAGTGAGTCGGAGGGGTCTGGGGCCAACGTCCTGACTTTC
TRBV7-2	-	TRBJ2-7	-	14	CASSFQQPPYEQYF	TGTGCCAGCAGCTTTCAACAGCCTCCCTACGAGCAGTACTTC
TRBV28	-	TRBJ1-4	-	12	CASSFRREKLFF	TGTGCCAGCAGTTTTCGCCGAGAAAAACTGTTTTTT
TRBV6-5	-	TRBJ2-7	once	14	CASRQQPLAYEQYF	TGTGCCAGCAGGCAGCAGCCCCTCGCCTACGAGCAGTACTTC
TRBV5-4	TRBD1	TRBJ1-2	once	14	CASSSDGTGDGYTF	TGTGCCAGCAGCTCCGACGGGACAGGGGACGGCTACACCTTC